The rows below give T cell receptor beta chains drawn from one sample of a study of technical replicates of blood from several donors. Clones were read by immunoSEQ multiplex PCR, and TCRdb kept only the in-frame ones, dropping some. The sample carries 84,000 or so clones, roughly 97% recorded once. Material: T cells isolated from PBMCs. Receptors were obtained from a human donor in good health. Each CDR3 is given with its conserved first and last residue. D genes are given only for firm matches. For some rows the clone size is stated as once, few or many, or as a class when expanded; others skip it.

D gene: TRBD2; clone size: NA; J gene: TRBJ2-1; V gene: TRBV12-5; CDR3 protein: CASGPAGTSAGGGNEQFF; CDR3 DNA: TGTGCTAGTGGTCCCGCCGGAACTAGCGCTGGGGGGGGCAATGAGCAGTTCTTC
D gene: NA; clone size: once; J gene: TRBJ1-6; V gene: TRBV11-2; CDR3 protein: CASSLALHSPLHF; CDR3 DNA: TGTGCCAGCAGCTTAGCTTTACACTCACCCCTCCACTTT
D gene: TRBD2; clone size: NA; J gene: TRBJ2-3; V gene: TRBV4-2; CDR3 protein: CASSPSGSTLGGSTDTQYF; CDR3 DNA: TGTGCCAGCAGCCCGAGCGGGAGCACCCTGGGTGGTAGCACAGATACGCAGTATTTT
D gene: TRBD2; clone size: NA; J gene: TRBJ2-1; V gene: TRBV28; CDR3 protein: CASSQTSGRAYEQFF; CDR3 DNA: TGTGCCAGCAGTCAAACTAGCGGGAGGGCCTATGAGCAGTTCTTC
D gene: NA; clone size: NA; J gene: TRBJ2-1; V gene: TRBV11-2; CDR3 protein: CASSLDSGQYNEQFF; CDR3 DNA: TGTGCCAGCAGCTTAGACTCCGGACAGTACAATGAGCAGTTCTTC
D gene: TRBD2; clone size: NA; J gene: TRBJ2-7; V gene: TRBV6-5; CDR3 protein: CASSRLAGSSYEQYF; CDR3 DNA: TGTGCCAGCAGCCGACTAGCGGGGAGCTCCTACGAGCAGTACTTC
D gene: NA; clone size: NA; J gene: TRBJ2-7; V gene: TRBV11-3; CDR3 protein: CASSLRTALHEQYF; CDR3 DNA: TGTGCCAGCAGCCTAAGGACAGCGCTCCACGAGCAGTACTTC
D gene: TRBD1; clone size: NA; J gene: TRBJ1-2; V gene: TRBV5-1; CDR3 protein: CASSFDRGTVGGYTF; CDR3 DNA: TGCGCCAGCAGCTTCGACAGGGGCACCGTGGGTGGCTACACCTTC
D gene: NA; clone size: NA; J gene: TRBJ1-1; V gene: TRBV6-1; CDR3 protein: CATAGVTEAFF; CDR3 DNA: TGTGCCACCGCGGGTGTCACTGAAGCTTTCTTT
D gene: TRBD1; clone size: NA; J gene: TRBJ2-7; V gene: TRBV12-5; CDR3 protein: CASGLVRRGPYEQYF; CDR3 DNA: TGTGCTAGTGGTTTGGTACGTAGGGGGCCCTACGAGCAGTACTTC
D gene: NA; clone size: NA; J gene: TRBJ1-5; V gene: TRBV19; CDR3 protein: CASSTQGEGYQPQHF; CDR3 DNA: TGTGCCAGTAGCACACAGGGCGAGGGTTATCAGCCCCAGCATTTT
D gene: TRBD1; clone size: NA; J gene: TRBJ1-2; V gene: TRBV5-4; CDR3 protein: CASSLRDRANYGYTF; CDR3 DNA: TGTGCCAGCAGCTTGAGGGACAGGGCCAACTATGGCTACACCTTC
D gene: TRBD2; clone size: once; J gene: TRBJ2-2; V gene: TRBV19; CDR3 protein: CASSITSGSPGELFF; CDR3 DNA: TGTGCCAGTAGTATAACTAGCGGGAGCCCCGGGGAGCTGTTTTTT
D gene: NA; clone size: NA; J gene: TRBJ2-7; V gene: TRBV6-1; CDR3 protein: CASSVVTVEGYEQYF; CDR3 DNA: TGTGCCAGCAGTGTCGTGACGGTAGAGGGCTACGAGCAGTACTTC
D gene: NA; clone size: NA; J gene: TRBJ2-7; V gene: TRBV5-4; CDR3 protein: CASSRGDSYEQYF; CDR3 DNA: TGTGCCAGCAGCAGAGGAGACTCCTACGAGCAGTACTTC
D gene: NA; clone size: NA; J gene: TRBJ2-7; V gene: TRBV19; CDR3 protein: CASSIAGGPPMEQYF; CDR3 DNA: TGTGCCAGTAGTATAGCCGGGGGGCCCCCAATGGAGCAGTACTTC
D gene: NA; clone size: NA; J gene: TRBJ2-2; V gene: TRBV5-1; CDR3 protein: CASSLNTGELFF; CDR3 DNA: TGCGCCAGCTCACTTAACACCGGGGAGCTGTTTTTT
D gene: TRBD2; clone size: NA; J gene: TRBJ2-7; V gene: TRBV5-8; CDR3 protein: CASRRTPGTSYEQYF; CDR3 DNA: TGTGCCAGCAGGCGTACTCCCGGGACTAGCTACGAGCAGTACTTC
D gene: TRBD2; clone size: NA; J gene: TRBJ2-1; V gene: TRBV13; CDR3 protein: CASSLMWGISGSLNEQFF; CDR3 DNA: TGTGCCAGCAGCTTAATGTGGGGGATTAGCGGGAGTTTGAACGAGCAGTTCTTC
D gene: TRBD1; clone size: once; J gene: TRBJ1-6; V gene: TRBV11-3; CDR3 protein: CASSVGQANSPLHF; CDR3 DNA: TGTGCCAGCAGCGTGGGACAGGCCAATTCACCCCTCCACTTT
D gene: TRBD1; clone size: NA; J gene: TRBJ2-2; V gene: TRBV28; CDR3 protein: CASSLYLPGQGHTGELFF; CDR3 DNA: TGTGCCAGCAGTTTATACCTACCGGGACAGGGGCACACCGGGGAGCTGTTTTTT
D gene: TRBD1; clone size: NA; J gene: TRBJ2-2; V gene: TRBV12-5; CDR3 protein: CASGLTPTGGMDTGELFF; CDR3 DNA: TGTGCTAGTGGTTTGACCCCAACAGGGGGCATGGACACCGGGGAGCTGTTTTTT
D gene: NA; clone size: NA; J gene: TRBJ1-2; V gene: TRBV5-1; CDR3 protein: CASSLDRGSVFLYGYTF; CDR3 DNA: TGCGCCAGCAGCTTGGATAGGGGTTCGGTCTTTTTATATGGCTACACCTTC
D gene: NA; clone size: NA; J gene: TRBJ2-3; V gene: TRBV4-2; CDR3 protein: CASSQDPQTGTSTDTQYF; CDR3 DNA: TGTGCCAGCAGCCAAGATCCTCAAACCGGGACTAGCACAGATACGCAGTATTTT
D gene: TRBD2; clone size: NA; J gene: TRBJ2-1; V gene: TRBV5-6; CDR3 protein: CASSLSWSGSGSNEQFF; CDR3 DNA: TGTGCCAGCAGCTTAAGTTGGTCGGGTAGCGGGAGTAACGAGCAGTTCTTC
D gene: TRBD2; clone size: NA; J gene: TRBJ2-5; V gene: TRBV6-5; CDR3 protein: CASRTSGWETQYF; CDR3 DNA: TGTGCCAGCAGGACTAGCGGATGGGAGACCCAGTACTTC
D gene: NA; clone size: NA; J gene: TRBJ1-1; V gene: TRBV29-1; CDR3 protein: CSVHVVPGNTEAFF; CDR3 DNA: TGCAGCGTTCATGTCGTTCCAGGGAACACTGAAGCTTTCTTT
D gene: NA; clone size: NA; J gene: TRBJ1-1; V gene: TRBV28; CDR3 protein: CASSLRWQGLNTEAFF; CDR3 DNA: TGTGCCAGCAGTCTAAGGTGGCAGGGGTTGAACACTGAAGCTTTCTTT
D gene: NA; clone size: NA; J gene: TRBJ1-5; V gene: TRBV6-1; CDR3 protein: CASSESLPGNQPQHF; CDR3 DNA: TGTGCCAGCAGTGAAAGTCTTCCAGGAAATCAGCCCCAGCATTTT
D gene: TRBD1; clone size: NA; J gene: TRBJ2-1; V gene: TRBV11-3; CDR3 protein: CASRLTGGEQFF; CDR3 DNA: TGTGCCAGCAGGCTGACAGGGGGTGAGCAGTTCTTC
D gene: TRBD2; clone size: NA; J gene: TRBJ2-5; V gene: TRBV27; CDR3 protein: CASKVGGQETQYF; CDR3 DNA: TGTGCCAGCAAGGTGGGGGGGCAAGAGACCCAGTACTTC
D gene: TRBD1; clone size: NA; J gene: TRBJ1-3; V gene: TRBV28; CDR3 protein: CASSPGQGGNTIYF; CDR3 DNA: TGTGCCAGCAGTCCTGGACAGGGTGGAAACACCATATATTTT
D gene: TRBD2; clone size: NA; J gene: TRBJ2-1; V gene: TRBV5-4; CDR3 protein: CASSPGTTYEQFF; CDR3 DNA: TGTGCCAGCAGCCCCGGGACTACATATGAGCAGTTCTTC
D gene: NA; clone size: NA; J gene: TRBJ1-1; V gene: TRBV6-6; CDR3 protein: CASIPEGGGTEAFF; CDR3 DNA: TGTGCCAGCATCCCAGAGGGGGGGGGCACTGAAGCTTTCTTT
D gene: TRBD2; clone size: NA; J gene: TRBJ2-2; V gene: TRBV10-3; CDR3 protein: CAISLLTSGANTGELFF; CDR3 DNA: TGTGCCATCAGCCTACTGACTAGCGGAGCGAACACCGGGGAGCTGTTTTTT
D gene: TRBD1; clone size: NA; J gene: TRBJ2-7; V gene: TRBV2; CDR3 protein: CASSEGGQGKYEQYF; CDR3 DNA: TGTGCCAGCAGTGAGGGGGGACAGGGGAAATACGAGCAGTACTTC
D gene: NA; clone size: once; J gene: TRBJ2-7; V gene: TRBV28; CDR3 protein: CASSLDRQTGSYEQYF; CDR3 DNA: TGTGCCAGCAGTTTGGACCGTCAAACAGGTTCCTACGAGCAGTACTTC
D gene: NA; clone size: NA; J gene: TRBJ1-2; V gene: TRBV12-5; CDR3 protein: CASGLVLDSKPPVHTF; CDR3 DNA: TGTGCTAGTGGTTTGGTACTTGATTCGAAACCCCCCGTCCACACCTTC
D gene: NA; clone size: NA; J gene: TRBJ1-1; V gene: TRBV19; CDR3 protein: CASSMDRNTEAFF; CDR3 DNA: TGTGCCAGTAGTATGGACAGGAACACTGAAGCTTTCTTT
D gene: TRBD1; clone size: NA; J gene: TRBJ2-5; V gene: TRBV28; CDR3 protein: CASRNQGEPGETQYF; CDR3 DNA: TGTGCCAGCCGAAATCAGGGGGAGCCTGGAGAGACCCAGTACTTC
D gene: TRBD2; clone size: NA; J gene: TRBJ2-1; V gene: TRBV30; CDR3 protein: CAWKLAGGPIEQFF; CDR3 DNA: TGTGCCTGGAAGTTAGCGGGGGGGCCGATTGAGCAGTTCTTC
D gene: NA; clone size: NA; J gene: TRBJ1-1; V gene: TRBV19; CDR3 protein: CASKHPDRNTEAFF; CDR3 DNA: TGTGCCAGTAAGCACCCAGACAGGAACACTGAAGCTTTCTTT
D gene: TRBD1; clone size: NA; J gene: TRBJ2-7; V gene: TRBV19; CDR3 protein: CASSMGTGGFYEQYF; CDR3 DNA: TGTGCCAGTAGTATGGGGACAGGGGGCTTTTACGAGCAGTACTTC
D gene: NA; clone size: NA; J gene: TRBJ2-7; V gene: TRBV13; CDR3 protein: CASSSRGAYEQYF; CDR3 DNA: TGTGCCAGCAGCTCCCGCGGAGCCTACGAGCAGTACTTC
D gene: NA; clone size: NA; J gene: TRBJ2-7; V gene: TRBV7-2; CDR3 protein: CASSFTYEQYF; CDR3 DNA: TGTGCCAGCAGCTTCACCTACGAGCAGTACTTC
D gene: NA; clone size: NA; J gene: TRBJ1-4; V gene: TRBV4-1; CDR3 protein: CASSPGGYEKLFF; CDR3 DNA: TGCGCCAGCAGCCCAGGTGGTTATGAAAAACTGTTTTTT
D gene: NA; clone size: NA; J gene: TRBJ1-1; V gene: TRBV6-5; CDR3 protein: CASSLQGYTEAFF; CDR3 DNA: TGTGCCAGCAGTCTCCAGGGCTACACTGAAGCTTTCTTT
D gene: TRBD2; clone size: NA; J gene: TRBJ2-3; V gene: TRBV2; CDR3 protein: CASRGLAGDWPGADTQYF; CDR3 DNA: TGTGCCAGCAGGGGACTAGCGGGAGATTGGCCGGGCGCAGATACGCAGTATTTT
D gene: TRBD1; clone size: NA; J gene: TRBJ2-3; V gene: TRBV5-1; CDR3 protein: CASRTGEADTQYF; CDR3 DNA: TGCGCCAGCCGGACAGGGGAAGCAGATACGCAGTATTTT
D gene: NA; clone size: NA; J gene: TRBJ2-7; V gene: TRBV5-8; CDR3 protein: CASSRAPGTPREQYF; CDR3 DNA: TGTGCCAGCAGCCGAGCCCCGGGGACACCCCGCGAGCAGTACTTC
D gene: NA; clone size: NA; J gene: TRBJ2-5; V gene: TRBV7-6; CDR3 protein: CASSFGQPRQETQYF; CDR3 DNA: TGTGCCAGCAGTTTCGGACAGCCCCGCCAAGAGACCCAGTACTTC
D gene: TRBD1; clone size: NA; J gene: TRBJ1-5; V gene: TRBV27; CDR3 protein: CASSAGTGGNQPQHF; CDR3 DNA: TGTGCCAGCAGTGCCGGGACAGGGGGCAATCAGCCCCAGCATTTT
D gene: TRBD2; clone size: NA; J gene: TRBJ2-1; V gene: TRBV19; CDR3 protein: CASSKASGGAYPNNEQFF; CDR3 DNA: TGTGCCAGTAGTAAGGCTAGCGGGGGGGCCTACCCTAACAATGAGCAGTTCTTC
D gene: NA; clone size: NA; J gene: TRBJ2-1; V gene: TRBV27; CDR3 protein: CASSLVGGGVYDEQFF; CDR3 DNA: TGTGCCAGCAGTTTAGTTGGAGGGGGGGTTTATGATGAGCAGTTCTTC
D gene: TRBD2; clone size: NA; J gene: TRBJ2-1; V gene: TRBV6-1; CDR3 protein: CATQAGGQFF; CDR3 DNA: TGTGCCACCCAAGCGGGAGGCCAGTTCTTC